The 7 T cell receptor beta chains listed next were all sequenced from one sample in a study of T cells in tuberculosis. After thawing and overnight rest, PBMC were stained with GMM-loaded CD1B tetramer, viability dye and anti-CD3 for sorting. C32 glucose monomycolate from Rhodococcus equi was loaded onto the CD1B tetramers. Clones were sequenced by immunoSEQ multiplex PCR, and TCRdb holds only the in-frame ones, with some missing. Among 85,000 to 100,000 clones listed, about nine tenths were seen once. Specimen: CD1b-GMM tetramer-negative cells sorted from PBMCs. These receptors were collected from an adult woman with latent tuberculosis.

J is TRBJ2-7 and V is TRBV6-5; D perhaps matches TRBD2 (7 bases). The CDR3 has 14 residues. Deletions cut 0 bases from V and 4 bases from J, with 10 bases between. Per the germline V gene, CDR1 is MNHEY and CDR2 is SVGAGI. CDR3 nucleotide sequence: TGTGCCAGCAGTTACTCAGGGGGGGAATACGAGCAGTACTTC. It specifies CASSYSGGEYEQYF.

A few counts support this clone. CDR3 DNA: TGTGCCAGCGTTCGGCGTGTAGCGGGGGCACCCTACGAGCAGTACGTC. Residues: CASVRRVAGAPYEQYV. V and J are TRBV27 and TRBJ2-7, with TRBD2 identical over 9 bases. There are 16 residues in the CDR3. The V gene's germline CDR1 is MNHEY and CDR2 SMNVEV (reference sequence). The J segment lost 2 bases and the V segment lost 8 bases, leaving 13 bases of the junction unmatched.

The chain uses TRBV27 and TRBJ1-2; D gene uncertain. CDR3 size: 16 residues. CDR1 and CDR2 (germline): MNHEY, SMNVEV (reference sequence). Trimming took 0 bases from V and 0 from J, leaving 11 bases between them. The CDR3 loop is CASSLSGRTPNYGYTF. The CDR3 DNA sequence: TGTGCCAGCAGTTTATCGGGCCGCACCCCTAACTATGGCTACACCTTC.

The chain uses TRBV6-1 and TRBJ2-7; 7 nucleotides line up with TRBD1. The V gene end was trimmed by 5 bases and the J gene end by 6 bases; junction bases not matched to a gene: 7. The CDR3 spans 13 residues. Germline-derived CDR1 and CDR2 are MNHNS and SASEGT. CDR3 protein: CASSLLTGLEQYF. The CDR3 DNA reads TGTGCCAGCAGTCTTCTGACAGGGCTCGAGCAGTACTTC.

The chain uses TRBV7-9 and TRBJ1-1; a possible D gene is TRBD1 (6 bases). CDR1 and CDR2 from the germline V gene are SEHNR and FQNEAQ (reference sequence). V shed 3 bases and J shed 1 base, with 9 bases lying between them. The CDR3 covers 14 residues. CDR3 nucleotides: TGTGCCAGCAGCTTTCAGGGGAAGAACACTGAAGCTTTCTTT. This sequence encodes CASSFQGKNTEAFF.

The J gene is TRBJ2-1, the V gene TRBV15; D is unresolved. Per the germline V gene, CDR1 is LNHNV and CDR2 is YYDKDF (reference sequence). This CDR3 is 15 amino acids long. V was pared by 6 bases and J by 4 bases, with 16 bases between. This CDR3 reads CATSPDFPAYNEQFF. In DNA form, the CDR3 reads TGTGCCACCAGTCCTGACTTTCCTGCGTACAATGAGCAGTTCTTC.

The sample holds a few counts of this clone. The chain uses TRBV6-6 and TRBJ1-5; the D is unclear. Between the trimmed V and J ends, which lost 2 bases and 3 bases, there was a span of 5 bases. CDR1 and CDR2 from the germline V gene are MNHNY and SVGAGI (reference sequence). The CDR3 sequence is 13 residues long. The chain's CDR3 is CASSYEVNQPQHF. CDR3 nucleotide sequence: TGTGCCAGCAGTTACGAGGTCAATCAGCCCCAGCATTTT.